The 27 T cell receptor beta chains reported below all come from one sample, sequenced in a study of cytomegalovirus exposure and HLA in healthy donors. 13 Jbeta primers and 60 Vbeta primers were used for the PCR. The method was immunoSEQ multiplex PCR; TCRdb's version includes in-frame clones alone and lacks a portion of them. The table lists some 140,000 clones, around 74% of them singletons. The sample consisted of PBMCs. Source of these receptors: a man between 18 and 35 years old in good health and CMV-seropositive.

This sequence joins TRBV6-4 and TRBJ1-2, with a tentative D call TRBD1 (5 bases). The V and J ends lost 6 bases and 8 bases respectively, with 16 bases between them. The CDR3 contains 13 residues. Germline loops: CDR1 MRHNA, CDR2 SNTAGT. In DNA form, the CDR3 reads TGTGCCAGCAGGTCCGGGGGGGTTGGCGGCTACACCTTC. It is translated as CASRSGGVGGYTF.

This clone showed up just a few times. The CDR3 DNA reads TGTGCCAGCAGTGACCAGGTCCACAATGAGCAGTTCTTC. Protein product: CASSDQVHNEQFF. The chain combines TRBV6-1 with TRBJ2-1; D is unresolved. Germline assignment: CDR1 MNHNS and CDR2 SASEGT. Trimming cost V 3 bases and J 5 bases, with 8 bases left between them. The CDR3 extends over 13 amino acids.

For the CDR3, the DNA is TGTGCCAGCAGCTTATTTGGGGGCCCCTCCTACGAGCAGTACTTC. It specifies CASSLFGGPSYEQYF. The chain employs TRBV7-2 and TRBJ2-7; TRBD1 is a possible D gene (6 bases). CDR1 and CDR2 (germline): SGHTA, FQGNSA. V was cut by 2 bases and J by 0 bases, with 11 bases left in between. The CDR3 extends over 15 amino acids.

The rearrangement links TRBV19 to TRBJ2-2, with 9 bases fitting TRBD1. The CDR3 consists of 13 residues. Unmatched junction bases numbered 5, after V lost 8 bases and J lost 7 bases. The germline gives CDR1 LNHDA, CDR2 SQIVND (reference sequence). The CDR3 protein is CASQRTGDGELFF. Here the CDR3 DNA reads TGTGCCAGTCAACGGACAGGGGACGGGGAGCTGTTTTTT.

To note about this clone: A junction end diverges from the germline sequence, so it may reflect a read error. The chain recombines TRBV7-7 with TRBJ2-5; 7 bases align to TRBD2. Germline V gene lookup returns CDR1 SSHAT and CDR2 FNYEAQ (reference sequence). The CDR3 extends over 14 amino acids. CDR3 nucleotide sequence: TGTGCTAGCAGCTTAGTTCTAGCGGAAGAGACCCAGTACTTC. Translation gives CASSLVLAEETQYF.

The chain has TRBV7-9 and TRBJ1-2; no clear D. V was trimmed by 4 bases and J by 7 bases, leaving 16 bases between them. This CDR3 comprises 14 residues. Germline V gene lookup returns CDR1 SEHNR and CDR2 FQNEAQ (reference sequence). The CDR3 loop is CASSSDPLVGGYTF. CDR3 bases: TGTGCCAGCAGCTCCGACCCGCTAGTAGGTGGCTACACCTTC.

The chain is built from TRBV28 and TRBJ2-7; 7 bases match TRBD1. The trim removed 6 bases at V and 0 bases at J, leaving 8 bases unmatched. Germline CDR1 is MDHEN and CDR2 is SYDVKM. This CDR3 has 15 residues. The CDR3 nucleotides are TGTGCCAGCAGGCCCCTGACAGGGATCTCCTACGAGCAGTACTTC. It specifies CASRPLTGISYEQYF.

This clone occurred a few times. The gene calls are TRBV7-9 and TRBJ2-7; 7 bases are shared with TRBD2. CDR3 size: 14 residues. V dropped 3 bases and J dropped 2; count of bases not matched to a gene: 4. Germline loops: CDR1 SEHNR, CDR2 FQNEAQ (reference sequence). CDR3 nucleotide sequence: TGTGCCAGCAGCTTCGCAGCGGGACCCTACGAGCAGTACTTC. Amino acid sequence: CASSFAAGPYEQYF.

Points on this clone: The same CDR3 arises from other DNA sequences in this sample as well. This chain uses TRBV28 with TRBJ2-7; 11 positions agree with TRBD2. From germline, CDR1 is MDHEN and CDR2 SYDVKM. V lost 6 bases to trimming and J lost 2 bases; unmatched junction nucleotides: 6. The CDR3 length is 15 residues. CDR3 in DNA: TGTGCCAGCAGCTCCGGGACTAGCGGTCCCTACGAGCAGTACTTC. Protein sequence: CASSSGTSGPYEQYF.

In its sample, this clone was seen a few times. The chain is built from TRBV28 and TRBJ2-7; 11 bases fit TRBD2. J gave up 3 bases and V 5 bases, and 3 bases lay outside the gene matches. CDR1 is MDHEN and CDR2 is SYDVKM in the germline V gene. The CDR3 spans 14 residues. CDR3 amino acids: CASSVAGGNYEQYF. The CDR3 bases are TGTGCCAGCAGTGTAGCGGGAGGGAACTACGAGCAGTACTTC.

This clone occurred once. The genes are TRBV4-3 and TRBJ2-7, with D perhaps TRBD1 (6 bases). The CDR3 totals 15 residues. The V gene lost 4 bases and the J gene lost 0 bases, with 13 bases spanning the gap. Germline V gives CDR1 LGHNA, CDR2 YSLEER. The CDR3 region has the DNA TGCGCCAGCAGCCGCGACAGGTCCTACTCCTACGAGCAGTACTTC. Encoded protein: CASSRDRSYSYEQYF.

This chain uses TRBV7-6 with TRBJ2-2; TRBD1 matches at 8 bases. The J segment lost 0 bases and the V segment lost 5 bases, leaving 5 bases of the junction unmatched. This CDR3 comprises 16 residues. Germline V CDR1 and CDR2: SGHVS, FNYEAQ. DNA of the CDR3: TGTGCCAGCAGCCGGACAGGGACCCCGAACACCGGGGAGCTGTTTTTT. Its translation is CASSRTGTPNTGELFF.

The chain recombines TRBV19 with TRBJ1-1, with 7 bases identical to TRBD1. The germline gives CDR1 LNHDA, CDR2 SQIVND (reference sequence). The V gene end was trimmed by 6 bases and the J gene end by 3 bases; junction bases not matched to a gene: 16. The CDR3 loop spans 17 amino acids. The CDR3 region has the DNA TGTGCCAGTAGCCCGCTTTTGGGGAGACAGGGTTACACTGAAGCTTTCTTT. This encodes CASSPLLGRQGYTEAFF.

CDR3 loop: CASTSRTGTYEQYF. Written as DNA, the CDR3 is TGTGCCAGCACCTCGAGGACAGGAACCTACGAGCAGTACTTC. The chain carries TRBV6-5 and TRBJ2-7; 7 nucleotides agree with TRBD1. CDR3 length equals 14 residues. Germline-derived CDR1 and CDR2 are MNHEY and SVGAGI. After removal of 7 bases from V and 2 bases from J, the junction contained 8 bases not matched to a gene.

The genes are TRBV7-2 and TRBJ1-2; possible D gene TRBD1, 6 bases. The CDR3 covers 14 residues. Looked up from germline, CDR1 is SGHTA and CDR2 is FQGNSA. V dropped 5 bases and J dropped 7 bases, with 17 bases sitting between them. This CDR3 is CASSEGGTLRGYTF. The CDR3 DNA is TGTGCCAGCAGCGAAGGTGGGACACTCCGTGGCTACACCTTC.

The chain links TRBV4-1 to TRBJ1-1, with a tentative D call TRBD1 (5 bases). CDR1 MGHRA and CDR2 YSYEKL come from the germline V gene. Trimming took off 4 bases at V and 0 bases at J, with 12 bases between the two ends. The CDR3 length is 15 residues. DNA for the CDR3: TGCGCCAGCAGCCCTCAAAGACAGATGAACACTGAAGCTTTCTTT. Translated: CASSPQRQMNTEAFF.

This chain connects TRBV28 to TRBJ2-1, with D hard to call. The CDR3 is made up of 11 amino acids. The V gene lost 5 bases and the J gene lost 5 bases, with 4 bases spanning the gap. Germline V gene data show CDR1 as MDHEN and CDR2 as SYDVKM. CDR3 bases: TGTGCCAGCAGTGTCGACAATGAGCAGTTCTTC. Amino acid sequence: CASSVDNEQFF.

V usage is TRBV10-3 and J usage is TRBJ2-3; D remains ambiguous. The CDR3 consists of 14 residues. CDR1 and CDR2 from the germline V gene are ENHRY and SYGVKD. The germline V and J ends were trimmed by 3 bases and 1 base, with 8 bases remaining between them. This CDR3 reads CAISDKLGTDTQYF. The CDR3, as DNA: TGTGCCATCAGTGACAAGCTTGGCACAGATACGCAGTATTTT.

CDR3 residues: CASSTDRVYEQYF. The CDR3 bases are TGTGCCAGCAGCACGGACAGGGTCTACGAGCAGTACTTC. The chain combines TRBV5-4 with TRBJ2-7, with 8 bases that match TRBD1. V lost 4 bases and J lost 3; bases outside the gene matches: 3. The CDR3 totals 13 residues. CDR1 SGHNT and CDR2 YYREEE come from the germline V gene (reference sequence).

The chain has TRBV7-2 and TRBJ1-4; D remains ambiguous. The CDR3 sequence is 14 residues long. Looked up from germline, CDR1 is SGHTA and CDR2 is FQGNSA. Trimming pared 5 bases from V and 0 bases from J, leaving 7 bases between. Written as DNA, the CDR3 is TGTGCCAGCAGCCCCCGCGCAACTAATGAAAAACTGTTTTTT. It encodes CASSPRATNEKLFF.

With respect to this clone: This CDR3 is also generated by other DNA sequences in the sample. The CDR3 DNA is TGTGCCAGCAGCCGTGGCGGGAGCAATCAGCCCCAGCATTTT. Encoded protein: CASSRGGSNQPQHF. This chain links TRBV7-9 with TRBJ1-5; D gene unclear. This CDR3 region has 14 residues. The germline gives CDR1 SEHNR, CDR2 FQNEAQ (reference sequence). V was trimmed by 5 bases and J by 1 base, leaving 9 bases between them.

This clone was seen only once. CDR3 sequence reads: CASSYGTGGLGYTF. DNA for the CDR3: TGTGCCAGCAGTTATGGAACAGGGGGCTTGGGCTACACCTTC. This chain uses TRBV6-5 with TRBJ1-2; TRBD1 matches 9 bases. The junction had 7 bases not matched to a gene; V was cut back by 3 bases and J by 8 bases. The CDR3 length is 14 residues. Per the germline V gene, CDR1 is MNHEY and CDR2 is SVGAGI.

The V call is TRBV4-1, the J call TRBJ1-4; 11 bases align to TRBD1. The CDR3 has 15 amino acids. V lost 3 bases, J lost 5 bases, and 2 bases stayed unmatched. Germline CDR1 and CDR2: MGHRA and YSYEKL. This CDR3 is CASSQGDRGNEKLFF. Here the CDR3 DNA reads TGCGCCAGCAGCCAGGGGGACAGGGGGAATGAAAAACTGTTTTTT.

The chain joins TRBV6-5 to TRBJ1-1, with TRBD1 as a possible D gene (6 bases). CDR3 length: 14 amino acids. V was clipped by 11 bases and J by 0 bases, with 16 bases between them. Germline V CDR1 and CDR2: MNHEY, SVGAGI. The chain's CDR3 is CAVLSGTLNTEAFF. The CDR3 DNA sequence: TGTGCCGTCCTATCCGGGACACTGAACACTGAAGCTTTCTTT.

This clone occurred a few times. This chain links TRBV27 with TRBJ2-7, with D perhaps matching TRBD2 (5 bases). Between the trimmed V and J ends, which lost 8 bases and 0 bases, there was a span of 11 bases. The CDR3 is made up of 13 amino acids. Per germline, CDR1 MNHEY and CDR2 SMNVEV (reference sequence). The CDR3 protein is CASGLLSSYEQYF. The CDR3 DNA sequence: TGTGCCAGCGGACTCCTGAGCTCCTACGAGCAGTACTTC.

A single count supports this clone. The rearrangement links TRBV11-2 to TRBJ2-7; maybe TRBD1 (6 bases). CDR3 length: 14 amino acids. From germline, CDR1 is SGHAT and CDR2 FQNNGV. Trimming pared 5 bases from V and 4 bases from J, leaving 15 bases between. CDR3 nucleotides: TGTGCCAGCAGCCTTGTAACAGGGTGGTACGAGCAGTACTTC. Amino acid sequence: CASSLVTGWYEQYF. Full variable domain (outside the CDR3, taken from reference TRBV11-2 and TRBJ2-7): EAGVAQSPRYKIIEKRQSVAFWCNPISGHATLYWYQQILGQGPKLLIQFQNNGVVDDSQLPKDRFSAERLKGVDSTLKIQPAKLEDSAVYLCASSLVTGWYEQYFGPGTRLTVT.

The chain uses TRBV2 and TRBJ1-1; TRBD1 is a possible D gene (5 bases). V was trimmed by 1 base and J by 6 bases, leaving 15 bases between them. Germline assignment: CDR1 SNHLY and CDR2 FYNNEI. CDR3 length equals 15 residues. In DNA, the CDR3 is TGTGCCAGCAGTGAAGATAGGGGTCTTTACTCTGAAGCTTTCTTT. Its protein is CASSEDRGLYSEAFF.